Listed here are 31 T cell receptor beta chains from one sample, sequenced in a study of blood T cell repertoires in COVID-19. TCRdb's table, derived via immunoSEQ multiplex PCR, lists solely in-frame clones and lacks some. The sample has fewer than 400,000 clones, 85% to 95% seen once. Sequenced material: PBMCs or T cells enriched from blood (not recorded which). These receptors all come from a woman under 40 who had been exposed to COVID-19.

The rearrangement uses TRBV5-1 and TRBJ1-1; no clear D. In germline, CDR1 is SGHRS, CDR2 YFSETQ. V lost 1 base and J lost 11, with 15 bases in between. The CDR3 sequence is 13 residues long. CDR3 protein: CASSLIGQPEAFF. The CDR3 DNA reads TGCGCCAGCAGCTTGATTGGTCAGCCGGAGGCTTTCTTT. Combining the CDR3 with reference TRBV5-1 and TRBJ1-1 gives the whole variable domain KAGVTQTPRYLIKTRGQQVTLSCSPISGHRSVSWYQQTPGQGLQFLFEYFSETQRNKGNFPGRFSGRQFSNSRSEMNVSTLELGDSALYLCASSLIGQPEAFFGQGTRLTVV.

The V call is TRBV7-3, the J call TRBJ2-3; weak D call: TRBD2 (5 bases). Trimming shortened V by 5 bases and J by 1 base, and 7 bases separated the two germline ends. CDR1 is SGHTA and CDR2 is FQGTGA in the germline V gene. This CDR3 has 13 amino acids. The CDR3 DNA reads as TGTGCCAGCAGCCTTAGCGGCACAGATACGCAGTATTTT. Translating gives CASSLSGTDTQYF.

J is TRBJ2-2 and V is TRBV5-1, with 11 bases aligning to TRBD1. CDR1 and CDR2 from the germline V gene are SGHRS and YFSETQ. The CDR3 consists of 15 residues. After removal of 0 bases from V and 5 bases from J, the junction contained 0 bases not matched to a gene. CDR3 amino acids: CASSLGDRGTGELFF. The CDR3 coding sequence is TGCGCCAGCAGCTTGGGGGACAGGGGGACCGGGGAGCTGTTTTTT.

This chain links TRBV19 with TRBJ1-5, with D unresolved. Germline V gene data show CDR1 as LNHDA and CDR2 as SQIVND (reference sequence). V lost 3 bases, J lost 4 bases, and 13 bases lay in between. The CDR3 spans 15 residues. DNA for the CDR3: TGTGCCAGTAGTATGTGGCGGGTGGGGAATCAGCCCCAGCATTTT. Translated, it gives CASSMWRVGNQPQHF.

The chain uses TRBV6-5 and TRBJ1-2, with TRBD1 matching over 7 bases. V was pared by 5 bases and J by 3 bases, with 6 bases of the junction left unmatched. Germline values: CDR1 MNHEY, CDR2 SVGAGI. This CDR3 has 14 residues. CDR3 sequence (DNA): TGTGCCAGCAGTCGACTCAGGGGGGACTATGGCTACACCTTC. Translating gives CASSRLRGDYGYTF.

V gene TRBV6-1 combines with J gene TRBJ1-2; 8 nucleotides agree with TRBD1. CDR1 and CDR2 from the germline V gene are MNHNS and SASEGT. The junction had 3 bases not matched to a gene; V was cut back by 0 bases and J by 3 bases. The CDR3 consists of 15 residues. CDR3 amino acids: CASSEAGTGDYGYTF. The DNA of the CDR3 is TGTGCCAGCAGTGAAGCCGGGACAGGAGACTATGGCTACACCTTC.

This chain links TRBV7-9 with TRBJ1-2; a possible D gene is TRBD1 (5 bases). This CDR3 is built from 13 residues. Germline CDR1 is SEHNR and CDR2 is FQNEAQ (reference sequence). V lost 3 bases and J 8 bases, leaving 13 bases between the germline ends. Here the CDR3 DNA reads TGTGCCAGCAGCTTCACCGGGACTTTCGGCTACACCTTC. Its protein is CASSFTGTFGYTF. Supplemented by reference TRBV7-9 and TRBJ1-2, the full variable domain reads DTGVSQNPRHKITKRGQNVTFRCDPISEHNRLYWYRQTLGQGPEFLTYFQNEAQLEKSRLLSDRFSAERPKGSFSTLEIQRTEQGDSAMYLCASSFTGTFGYTFGSGTRLTVV.

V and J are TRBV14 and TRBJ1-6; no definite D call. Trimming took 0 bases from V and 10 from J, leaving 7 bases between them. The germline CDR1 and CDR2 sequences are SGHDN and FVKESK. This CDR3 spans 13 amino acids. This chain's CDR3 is CASSQEAASPLHF. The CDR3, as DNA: TGTGCCAGCAGCCAAGAGGCCGCCTCACCCCTCCACTTT.

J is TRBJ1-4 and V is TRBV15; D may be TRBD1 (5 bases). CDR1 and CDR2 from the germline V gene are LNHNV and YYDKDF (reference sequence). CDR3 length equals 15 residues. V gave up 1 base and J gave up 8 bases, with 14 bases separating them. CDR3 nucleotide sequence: TGTGCCACCAGCAGAGGGCAGGGTGTACGAGAAAAACTGTTTTTT. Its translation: CATSRGQGVREKLFF.

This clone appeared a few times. In DNA form, the CDR3 reads TGTGCCAGCAGTTACAGCCGATCCGAAGCTTTCTTT. Translating it yields CASSYSRSEAFF. The chain recombines TRBV6-5 with TRBJ1-1, with D unresolved. Trimming stripped 2 bases from V and 8 bases from J, with 9 bases between. The germline V gene encodes CDR1 MNHEY and CDR2 SVGAGI. The CDR3 runs 12 residues.

The CDR3 coding sequence is TGTGCCAGCAGCCAAACCGGGACGGGAGAATACGAGCAGTACTTC. This codes for CASSQTGTGEYEQYF. The chain recombines TRBV4-2 with TRBJ2-7, with D tentatively TRBD2 (6 bases). The V end lost 2 bases, the J end lost 4 bases, and 15 bases lay between the germline ends. The CDR3 totals 15 residues. Germline V gene sequence: CDR1 LGHNA, CDR2 YNFKEQ.

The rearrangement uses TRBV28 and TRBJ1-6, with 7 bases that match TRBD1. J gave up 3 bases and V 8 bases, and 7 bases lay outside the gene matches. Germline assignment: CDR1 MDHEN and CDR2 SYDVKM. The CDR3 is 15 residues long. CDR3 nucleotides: TGTGCCAGCTCCCTCAGGGGGGACTATAATTCACCCCTCCACTTT. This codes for CASSLRGDYNSPLHF.

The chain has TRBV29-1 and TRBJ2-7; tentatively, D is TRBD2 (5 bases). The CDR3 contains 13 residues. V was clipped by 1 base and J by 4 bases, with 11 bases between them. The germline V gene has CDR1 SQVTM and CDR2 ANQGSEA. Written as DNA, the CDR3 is TGCAGCGTTGAAGGGGTGGGCGGGTACGAGCAGTACTTC. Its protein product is CSVEGVGGYEQYF.

DNA for the CDR3: TGCGCCAGCAGCCAAGAGGGCTCGACAGATACGCAGTATTTT. This translates into CASSQEGSTDTQYF. The rearrangement links TRBV4-1 to TRBJ2-3; D not certain. The V end was cut by 0 bases, the J end by 3 bases, with 7 bases between. The length of the CDR3 is 14 residues. CDR1 and CDR2 (germline): MGHRA, YSYEKL.

CDR3 DNA sequence: TGTGCCAGCAGCTTAATCCCCCCAGCGGGGGCCCAAGAGACCCAGTACTTC. Amino acids: CASSLIPPAGAQETQYF. The chain combines TRBV7-6 with TRBJ2-5, with TRBD2 matching 8 bases. Losses at the gene ends were 2 bases for V and 1 base for J; bases not matched to a gene: 9. The CDR3 extends over 17 amino acids. Germline V gene sequence: CDR1 SGHVS, CDR2 FNYEAQ. The whole variable domain, filled in from reference TRBV7-6 and TRBJ2-5, reads GAGVSQSPRYKVTKRGQDVALRCDPISGHVSLYWYRQALGQGPEFLTYFNYEAQQDKSGLPNDRFSAERPEGSISTLTIQRTEQRDSAMYRCASSLIPPAGAQETQYFGPGTRLLVL.

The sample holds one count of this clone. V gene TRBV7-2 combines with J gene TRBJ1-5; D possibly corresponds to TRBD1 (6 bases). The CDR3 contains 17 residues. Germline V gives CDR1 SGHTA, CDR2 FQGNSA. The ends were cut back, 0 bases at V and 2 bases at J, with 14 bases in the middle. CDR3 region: CASSLALLRGGNQPQHF. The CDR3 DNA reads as TGTGCCAGCAGCTTAGCCCTTCTCAGGGGCGGCAATCAGCCCCAGCATTTT.

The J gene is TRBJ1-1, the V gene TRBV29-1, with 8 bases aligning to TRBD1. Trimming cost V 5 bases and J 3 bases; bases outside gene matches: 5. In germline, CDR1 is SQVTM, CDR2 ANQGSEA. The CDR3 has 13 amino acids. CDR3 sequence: CSVSRGPDTEAFF. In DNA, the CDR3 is TGCAGCGTTAGCAGGGGGCCTGACACTGAAGCTTTCTTT.

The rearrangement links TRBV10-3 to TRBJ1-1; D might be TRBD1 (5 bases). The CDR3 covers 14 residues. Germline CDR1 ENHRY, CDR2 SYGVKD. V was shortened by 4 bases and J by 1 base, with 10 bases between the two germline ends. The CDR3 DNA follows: TGTGCCATCAGTGGGGGCTTATCGAACACTGAAGCTTTCTTT. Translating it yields CAISGGLSNTEAFF.

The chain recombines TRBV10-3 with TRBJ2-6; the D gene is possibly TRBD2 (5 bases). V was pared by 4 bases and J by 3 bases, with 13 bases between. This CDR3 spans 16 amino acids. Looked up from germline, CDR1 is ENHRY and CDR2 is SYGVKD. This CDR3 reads CAISALGSIGANVLTF. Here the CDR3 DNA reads TGTGCCATCAGTGCCTTGGGGAGCATTGGGGCCAACGTCCTGACTTTC.

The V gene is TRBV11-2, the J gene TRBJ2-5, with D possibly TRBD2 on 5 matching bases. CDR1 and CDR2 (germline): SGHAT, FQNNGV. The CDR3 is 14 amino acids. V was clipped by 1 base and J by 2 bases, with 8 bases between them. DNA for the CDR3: TGTGCCAGCAGCTTAGTCACTAGACAAGAGACCCAGTACTTC. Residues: CASSLVTRQETQYF.

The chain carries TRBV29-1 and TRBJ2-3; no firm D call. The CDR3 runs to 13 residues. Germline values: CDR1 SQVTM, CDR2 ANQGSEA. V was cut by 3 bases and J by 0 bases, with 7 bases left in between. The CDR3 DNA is TGCAGCGTTGATGGCGGTAGCACAGATACGCAGTATTTT. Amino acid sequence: CSVDGGSTDTQYF.

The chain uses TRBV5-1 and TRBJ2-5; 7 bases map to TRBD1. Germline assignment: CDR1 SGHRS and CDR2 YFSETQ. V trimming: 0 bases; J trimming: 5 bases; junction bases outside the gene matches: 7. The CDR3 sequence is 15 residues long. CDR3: CASSLADRAPETQYF. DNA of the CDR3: TGCGCCAGCAGCTTGGCCGACAGGGCCCCTGAGACCCAGTACTTC.

As DNA, the CDR3 is TGTGCCAGCAGCTCAGGGACTAGCGGGGGGCATGACAATGAGCAGTTCTTC. Translated, it gives CASSSGTSGGHDNEQFF. J is TRBJ2-1 and V is TRBV7-9; 15 bases fit TRBD2. This CDR3 has 17 residues. The V gene's germline CDR1 is SEHNR and CDR2 FQNEAQ (reference sequence). J lost 5 bases, V lost 4 bases, and 6 bases had no gene match.

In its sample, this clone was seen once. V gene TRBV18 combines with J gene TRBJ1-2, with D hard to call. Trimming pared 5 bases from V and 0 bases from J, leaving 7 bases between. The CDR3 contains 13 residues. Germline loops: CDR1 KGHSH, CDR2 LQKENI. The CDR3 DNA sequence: TGTGCCAGCTCAGCCAGTGCTAACTATGGCTACACCTTC. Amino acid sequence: CASSASANYGYTF.

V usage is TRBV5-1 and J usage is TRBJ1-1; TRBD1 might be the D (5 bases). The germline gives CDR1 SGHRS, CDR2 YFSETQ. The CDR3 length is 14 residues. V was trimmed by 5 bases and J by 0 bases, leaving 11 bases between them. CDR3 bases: TGCGCCAGCAGTCTTGGGGGGGTGAACACTGAAGCTTTCTTT. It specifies CASSLGGVNTEAFF.

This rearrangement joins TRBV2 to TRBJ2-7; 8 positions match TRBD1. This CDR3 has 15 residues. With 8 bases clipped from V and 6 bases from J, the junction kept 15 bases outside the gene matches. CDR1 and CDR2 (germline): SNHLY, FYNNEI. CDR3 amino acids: CASLKPGQVVVEQYF. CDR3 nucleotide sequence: TGTGCCAGCTTGAAACCGGGACAGGTAGTGGTCGAGCAGTACTTC. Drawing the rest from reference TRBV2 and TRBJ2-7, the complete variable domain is EPEVTQTPSHQVTQMGQEVILRCVPISNHLYFYWYRQILGQKVEFLVSFYNNEISEKSEIFDDQFSVERPDGSNFTLKIRSTKLEDSAMYFCASLKPGQVVVEQYFGPGTRLTVT.

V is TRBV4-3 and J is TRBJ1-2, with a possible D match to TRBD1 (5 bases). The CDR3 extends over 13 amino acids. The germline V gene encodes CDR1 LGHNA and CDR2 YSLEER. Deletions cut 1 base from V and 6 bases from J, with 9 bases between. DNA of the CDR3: TGCGCCAGCAGCCAAGCTATGACAGATGGCTACACCTTC. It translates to CASSQAMTDGYTF.

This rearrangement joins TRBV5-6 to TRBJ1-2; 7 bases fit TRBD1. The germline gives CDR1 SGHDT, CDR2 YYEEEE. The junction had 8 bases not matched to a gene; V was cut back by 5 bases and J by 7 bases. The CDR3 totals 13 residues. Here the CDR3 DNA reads TGTGCCAGCAGTTACAGGGGCAAGGGTGGCTACACCTTC. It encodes CASSYRGKGGYTF.

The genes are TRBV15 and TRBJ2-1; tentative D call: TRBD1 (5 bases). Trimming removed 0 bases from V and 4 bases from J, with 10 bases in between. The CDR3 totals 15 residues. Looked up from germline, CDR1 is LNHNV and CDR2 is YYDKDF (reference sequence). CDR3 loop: CATSRDRVRYNEQFF. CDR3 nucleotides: TGTGCCACCAGCAGAGACAGGGTACGGTACAATGAGCAGTTCTTC. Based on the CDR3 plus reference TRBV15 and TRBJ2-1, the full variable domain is DAMVIQNPRYQVTQFGKPVTLSCSQTLNHNVMYWYQQKSSQAPKLLFHYYDKDFNNEADTPDNFQSRRPNTSFCFLDIRSPGLGDTAMYLCATSRDRVRYNEQFFGPGTRLTVL.

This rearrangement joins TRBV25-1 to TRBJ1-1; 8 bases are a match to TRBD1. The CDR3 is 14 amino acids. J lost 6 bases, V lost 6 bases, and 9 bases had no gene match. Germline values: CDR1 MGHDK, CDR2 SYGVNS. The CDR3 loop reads CASRDRVARAEAFF. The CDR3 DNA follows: TGTGCCAGCAGGGACAGGGTTGCTAGGGCTGAAGCTTTCTTT.

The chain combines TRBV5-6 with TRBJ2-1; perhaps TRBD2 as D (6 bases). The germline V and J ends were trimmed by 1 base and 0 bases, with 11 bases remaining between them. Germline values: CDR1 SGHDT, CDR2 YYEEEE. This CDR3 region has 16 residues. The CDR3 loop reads CASSLISGLSYNEQFF. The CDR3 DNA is TGTGCCAGCAGCTTGATCAGCGGGCTCTCCTACAATGAGCAGTTCTTC.